This T cell receptor (beta chain) comes out of a study of graft-versus-host responses after intestinal transplantation. Study-level information: Induction with anti-thymocyte globulin, then tacrolimus and steroids for around three years, was given to all recipients. Study outcomes and limitations: Patients who carried graft-donor T cell macrochimerism also had high graft-versus-host to host-versus-graft clonal ratios in their allografts. Circulating GvH clone levels at their peak were associated with HvG declines (early post-transplant). GvH clones were identified in recipient marrow, with some first appearing in ileum or blood.

The sample holds one count of this clone. What it binds is unknown. This CDR3 is built from 12 residues. The V end was cut by 5 bases, the J end by 11 bases, with 10 bases between. CDR1 is PRHDT, CDR2 FYEKMQ, per germline (reference sequence). The repertoire was sequenced with immunoSEQ multiplex PCR; TCRdb's copy has only in-frame clones and lacks some. The sample records tens of thousands of clones, about 81% being singletons. This clonotype was sampled from a human donor who received an intestinal transplant. This sample comprised unstimulated CD4+ T cells sorted from spleen or lymph node cells, obtained before intestinal transplant. This chain joins TRBV13 and TRBJ1-6, with a weak D call TRBD1 (6 bases). The CDR3 sequence is CASSRQEAPLHF. CDR3 in DNA: TGTGCCAGCAGCCGACAGGAGGCACCCCTCCACTTT. The full variable domain, its missing parts supplied by reference TRBV13 and TRBJ1-6, is AAGVIQSPRHLIKEKRETATLKCYPIPRHDTVYWYQQGPGQDPQFLISFYEKMQSDKGSIPDRFSAQQFSDYHSELNMSSLELGDSALYFCASSRQEAPLHFGNGTRLTVT.